These T cell receptor beta chains were read from a single sample in a study of cytomegalovirus exposure and HLA in healthy donors. TCRdb's table, derived via immunoSEQ multiplex PCR, lists solely in-frame clones and lacks some. The sample holds some 96,000 clones, about 80% seen once. Sequenced input: PBMCs. The receptors come from a man between 40 and 49 years old in good health and CMV-seronegative. CDR3s include the opening cysteine and the closing phenylalanine or tryptophan. The D gene is left open where the match is weak. Size is omitted from some rows. Given values are once, few, many or a class for expanded clones.

V,D,size,J,CDR3,DNA
TRBV11-2,.,few,TRBJ1-1,CATQPSDTEAFF,TGTGCCACCCAGCCGAGCGACACTGAAGCTTTCTTT
TRBV6-6,.,once,TRBJ1-5,CASRRLNSNQPQHF,TGTGCCAGCAGGCGCCTAAATAGCAATCAGCCCCAGCATTTT
TRBV30,.,few,TRBJ1-6,CAWSFRGGSPLHF,TGTGCCTGGAGTTTCCGGGGGGGTTCACCCCTCCACTTT
TRBV27,.,.,TRBJ1-4,CASSPRPDREKLFF,TGTGCCAGCAGCCCGCGCCCAGACAGAGAAAAACTGTTTTTT
TRBV29-1,TRBD2,.,TRBJ2-2,CSVRTSGEGGELFF,TGCAGCGTTCGGACTAGCGGGGAGGGCGGGGAGCTGTTTTTT
TRBV2,.,.,TRBJ2-7,CASSDLLTALRYEQYF,TGTGCCAGCAGTGACCTCCTGACAGCCCTGCGCTACGAGCAGTACTTC
TRBV18,TRBD2,few,TRBJ2-2,CASSEDSGITGELFF,TGTGCCAGCTCAGAGGATAGCGGGATTACCGGGGAGCTGTTTTTT
TRBV4-3,TRBD2,.,TRBJ2-3,CASSQDISFGAGGRVDTQYF,TGCGCCAGCAGCCAAGATATCTCTTTTGGGGCGGGGGGGCGTGTAGATACGCAGTATTTT
TRBV13,TRBD1,.,TRBJ1-6,CASSSGQVNSPLHF,TGTGCCAGCAGCTCGGGACAGGTTAATTCACCCCTCCACTTT
TRBV5-1,.,.,TRBJ1-1,CASSPTGRRGTEAFF,TGCGCCAGCAGCCCAACGGGCCGCCGGGGAACTGAAGCTTTCTTT
TRBV4-3,.,few,TRBJ1-5,CASSQDWAGDQPQHF,TGCGCCAGCAGCCAAGATTGGGCAGGGGATCAGCCCCAGCATTTT
TRBV6-5,TRBD2,.,TRBJ2-1,CASRPGGVGNEQFF,TGTGCCAGTCGTCCGGGAGGGGTGGGGAATGAGCAGTTCTTC
TRBV7-2,.,few,TRBJ1-5,CASSLAGGNQPQHF,TGTGCCAGCAGCTTGGCAGGGGGCAATCAGCCCCAGCATTTT
TRBV5-1,.,.,TRBJ2-2,CASSPPKDGTNTGELFF,TGCGCCAGCAGCCCCCCCAAAGACGGGACGAACACCGGGGAGCTGTTTTTT
TRBV7-8,TRBD1,.,TRBJ1-1,CASSSMGQGRSPEAFF,TGTGCCAGCAGCTCAATGGGACAGGGGCGGTCTCCTGAAGCTTTCTTT
TRBV7-9,.,.,TRBJ2-1,CASNSSWLSTERNNEQFF,TGTGCCAGCAACTCCTCCTGGCTATCCACTGAGCGTAACAATGAGCAGTTCTTC
TRBV7-9,TRBD1,.,TRBJ1-2,CASSLGTGGANYGYTF,TGTGCCAGCAGCTTGGGGACAGGGGGCGCAAACTATGGCTACACCTTC
TRBV5-1,.,few,TRBJ1-2,CASSLEDVWRNGYTF,TGCGCCAGCAGCTTGGAGGATGTTTGGAGAAATGGCTACACCTTC
TRBV27,TRBD1,.,TRBJ2-1,CASSLRRPGQRNNEQFF,TGTGCCAGCAGTTTGCGCCGCCCGGGACAGAGAAACAATGAGCAGTTCTTC
TRBV7-9,.,.,TRBJ2-7,CASSRQDYEQYF,TGTGCCAGCAGCCGACAGGATTACGAGCAGTACTTC
TRBV27,TRBD2,once,TRBJ2-1,CANPGLAESNEQFF,TGTGCCAACCCGGGACTAGCGGAATCCAATGAGCAGTTCTTC
TRBV2,TRBD1,.,TRBJ1-3,CASSWTQGSGNTIYF,TGTGCCAGCAGTTGGACACAGGGGTCGGGAAACACCATATATTTT
TRBV6-4,.,.,TRBJ2-1,CASSDLAGSSYNEQFF,TGTGCCAGCAGTGACTTGGCGGGGAGCTCCTACAATGAGCAGTTCTTC
TRBV7-9,TRBD1,.,TRBJ2-3,CASSLRGGRGTQYF,TGTGCCAGCAGCTTAAGAGGGGGCCGCGGTACGCAGTATTTT
TRBV7-6,.,.,TRBJ1-5,CASSSTGRGRDSNQPQHF,TGTGCCAGCAGCTCTACAGGGCGCGGTCGGGATAGCAATCAGCCCCAGCATTTT
TRBV6-1,.,many,TRBJ1-5,CASSRQENQPQHF,TGTGCCAGCAGCAGACAGGAGAATCAGCCCCAGCATTTT
TRBV16,TRBD2,few,TRBJ2-2,CASSPSGAASGELFF,TGTGCCAGCAGCCCAAGCGGGGCTGCGTCCGGGGAGCTGTTTTTT
TRBV7-2,TRBD2,.,TRBJ2-7,CASSARLAGGSNSYEQYF,TGTGCCAGCAGCGCCAGACTAGCGGGGGGCTCTAACTCTTACGAGCAGTACTTC
TRBV7-9,.,.,TRBJ2-3,CASSSYTDTQYF,TGTGCCAGCAGCTCCTACACAGATACGCAGTATTTT
TRBV11-2,TRBD1,.,TRBJ2-2,CASSTPQGVGTGELFF,TGTGCCAGCAGCACCCCACAGGGGGTCGGGACCGGGGAGCTGTTTTTT
TRBV6-5,TRBD2,.,TRBJ2-7,CASSYGTRHYEQYF,TGTGCCAGCAGCTACGGGACTAGACACTACGAGCAGTACTTC
TRBV7-2,TRBD2,.,TRBJ2-1,CASSQMTSGRAGEQFF,TGTGCCAGCAGCCAAATGACTAGCGGGAGGGCCGGCGAGCAGTTCTTC
TRBV7-7,TRBD1,once,TRBJ2-5,CASSQGQQETQYF,TGTGCCAGCAGCCAGGGACAGCAAGAGACCCAGTACTTC
TRBV5-5,.,.,TRBJ2-3,CASSSHRDLTDTQYF,TGTGCCAGCAGCTCCCACAGAGACCTCACAGATACGCAGTATTTT
TRBV21-1,.,.,TRBJ2-5,CASSKVLTSGALETQYF,TGTGCCAGCAGCAAAGTACTGACTAGCGGGGCTTTGGAGACCCAGTACTTC
TRBV7-9,.,few,TRBJ2-5,CASSLESLQAKLSQETQYF,TGTGCCAGCAGCTTAGAATCCTTACAGGCCAAACTATCACAAGAGACCCAGTACTTC
TRBV27,TRBD1,.,TRBJ1-4,CASSLSPGGPTNEKLFF,TGTGCCAGCAGTTTATCCCCAGGGGGACCAACTAATGAAAAACTGTTTTTT
TRBV28,TRBD1,.,TRBJ2-3,CASTTRTGGADTQYF,TGTGCCAGCACCACTCGAACAGGGGGTGCAGATACGCAGTATTTT
TRBV18,TRBD1,.,TRBJ2-1,CASSLLQGQGSYNEQFF,TGTGCCAGCTCACTATTACAGGGACAGGGCTCCTACAATGAGCAGTTCTTC
TRBV7-3,TRBD2,.,TRBJ2-2,CASSFLAGGPSGELFF,TGTGCCAGCAGCTTCTTAGCGGGGGGGCCTTCCGGGGAGCTGTTTTTT